This T cell receptor beta chain was retrieved from a study of response to subunit inactivated influenza vaccine. Study outcomes and limitations: Authors suggested seasonal influenza vaccinations each recruit few new T cells.

There are a few counts of this clonotype. What it binds is not known. One end of the junction is discordant with germline, which a read error may explain. TCRdb recomputed calls from the RT-PCR reads with MiXCR, one row per CDR3 protein. The data show 530,000 or so distinct CDR3 sequences, about 12% seen once. Looked up from germline, CDR1 is MGHRA and CDR2 is YSYEKL. The CDR3 has 16 amino acids. The sequence came from a man aged 50 to 59 who received an inactivated influenza vaccine. The starting material was PBMCs from blood, obtained on the day of vaccination. The genes are TRBV4-1 and TRBJ1-6, with D unresolved. CDR3 residues: CASSKEGRSPYSPLHF. CDR3 DNA sequence: TGCGCCAGCAGCAAAGAAGGGAGGAGCCCGTATTCACCCCTCCACTTT.